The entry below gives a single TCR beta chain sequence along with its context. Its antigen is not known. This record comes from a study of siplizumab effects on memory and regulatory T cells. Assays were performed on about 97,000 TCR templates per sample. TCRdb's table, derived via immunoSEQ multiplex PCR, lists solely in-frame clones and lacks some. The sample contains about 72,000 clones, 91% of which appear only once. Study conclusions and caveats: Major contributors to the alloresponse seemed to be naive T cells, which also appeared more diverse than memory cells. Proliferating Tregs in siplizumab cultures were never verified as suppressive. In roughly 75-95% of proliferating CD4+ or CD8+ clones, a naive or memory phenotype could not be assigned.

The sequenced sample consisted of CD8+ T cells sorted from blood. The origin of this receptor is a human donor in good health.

The CDR3 loop reads CASSVSGTGNYEQYF. The CDR3 coding sequence is TGTGCCAGCAGCGTTTCCGGGACAGGGAACTACGAGCAGTACTTC. The chain is built from TRBV9 and TRBJ2-7; 9 bases line up with TRBD1. The CDR3 runs 15 residues. Germline V gene data show CDR1 as SGDLS and CDR2 as YYNGEE. With V trimmed by 2 bases and J by 3 bases, 6 bases remained unmatched. The variable domain in full, with the rest retrieved from reference TRBV9 and TRBJ2-7, is DSGVTQTPKHLITATGQRVTLRCSPRSGDLSVYWYQQSLDQGLQFLIQYYNGEERAKGNILERFSAQQFPDLHSELNLSSLELGDSALYFCASSVSGTGNYEQYFGPGTRLTVT.